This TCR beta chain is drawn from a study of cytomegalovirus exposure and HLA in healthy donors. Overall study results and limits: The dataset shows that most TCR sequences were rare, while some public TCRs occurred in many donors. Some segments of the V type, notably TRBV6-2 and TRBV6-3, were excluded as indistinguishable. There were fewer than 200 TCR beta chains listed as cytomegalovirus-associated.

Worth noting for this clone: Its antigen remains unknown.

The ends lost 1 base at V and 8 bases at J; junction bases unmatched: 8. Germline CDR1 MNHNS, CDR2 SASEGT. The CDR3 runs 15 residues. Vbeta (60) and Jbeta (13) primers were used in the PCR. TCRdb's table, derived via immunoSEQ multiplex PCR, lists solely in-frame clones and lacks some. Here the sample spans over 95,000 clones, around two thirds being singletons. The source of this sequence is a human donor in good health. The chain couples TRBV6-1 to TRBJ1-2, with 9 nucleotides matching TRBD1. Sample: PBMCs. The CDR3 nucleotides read TGTGCCAGCAGTGAAGTTCCTAGGACAGGGGAGGGCTACACCTTC. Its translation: CASSEVPRTGEGYTF.